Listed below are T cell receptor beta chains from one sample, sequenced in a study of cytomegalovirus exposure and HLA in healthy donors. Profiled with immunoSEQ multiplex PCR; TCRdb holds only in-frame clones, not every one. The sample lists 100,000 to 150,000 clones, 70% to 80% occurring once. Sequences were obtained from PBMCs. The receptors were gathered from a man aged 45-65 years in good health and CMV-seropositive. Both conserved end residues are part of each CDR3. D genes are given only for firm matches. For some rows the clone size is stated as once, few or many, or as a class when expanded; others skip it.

CDR3: CASSEGGGQGFHEQYF; DNA: TGTGCCAGCAGTGAAGGTGGCGGACAGGGATTCCACGAGCAGTACTTC; size: .; J: TRBJ2-7; D: TRBD1; V: TRBV2
CDR3: CASSRRGLGGYTF; DNA: TGTGCCAGCAGTCGCAGGGGGCTAGGCGGCTACACCTTC; size: few; J: TRBJ1-2; D: TRBD1; V: TRBV13
CDR3: CASRRDSEVTEAFF; DNA: TGTGCCAGCAGACGGGACAGTGAGGTCACTGAAGCTTTCTTT; size: .; J: TRBJ1-1; D: TRBD1; V: TRBV27
CDR3: CASSLRQGVNYGYTF; DNA: TGTGCCAGCAGCCTCAGACAGGGGGTTAACTATGGCTACACCTTC; size: .; J: TRBJ1-2; D: TRBD1; V: TRBV7-9
CDR3: CAISERQDRGASPLHF; DNA: TGTGCCATCAGTGAGAGACAAGACAGGGGGGCTTCACCCCTCCACTTT; size: .; J: TRBJ1-6; D: TRBD1; V: TRBV10-3
CDR3: CASILDGAGNTIYF; DNA: TGTGCCAGCATTCTGGATGGAGCGGGAAACACCATATATTTT; size: .; J: TRBJ1-3; D: .; V: TRBV7-9
CDR3: CASSPRGGQGKNIQYF; DNA: TGTGCCAGCAGCCCCCGGGGGGGGCAAGGCAAAAACATTCAGTACTTC; size: .; J: TRBJ2-4; D: TRBD2; V: TRBV5-4
CDR3: CASSVGGKNEAFF; DNA: TGTGCCAGCAGCGTAGGCGGGAAAAATGAAGCTTTCTTT; size: .; J: TRBJ1-1; D: .; V: TRBV9
CDR3: CASSLEGAVTEAFF; DNA: TGTGCCAGCAGTTTAGAGGGGGCCGTCACTGAAGCTTTCTTT; size: .; J: TRBJ1-1; D: TRBD1; V: TRBV28
CDR3: CASSVGFLVNEQFF; DNA: TGTGCCAGCAGCGTAGGTTTTCTAGTTAATGAGCAGTTCTTC; size: .; J: TRBJ2-1; D: .; V: TRBV9
CDR3: CASTGTGGAPRGYTF; DNA: TGTGCCAGCACGGGTACAGGGGGTGCCCCTCGTGGCTACACCTTC; size: .; J: TRBJ1-2; D: TRBD1; V: TRBV6-5
CDR3: CASSLALGDRAGYTF; DNA: TGTGCCAGCAGCTTAGCCCTAGGTGACAGGGCTGGCTACACCTTC; size: .; J: TRBJ1-2; D: TRBD1; V: TRBV7-9
CDR3: CASSPTPGGHTDTQYF; DNA: TGCGCCAGCAGCCCTACTCCGGGGGGCCACACAGATACGCAGTATTTT; size: .; J: TRBJ2-3; D: .; V: TRBV5-1
CDR3: CASRGYAGSSYEQYF; DNA: TGCGCCAGCAGGGGATACGCAGGGTCTAGCTACGAGCAGTACTTC; size: .; J: TRBJ2-7; D: .; V: TRBV10-2
CDR3: CASSLQSAAHNEQFF; DNA: TGTGCCAGCAGCTTACAATCAGCGGCTCACAATGAGCAGTTCTTC; size: once; J: TRBJ2-1; D: .; V: TRBV7-8
CDR3: CAWGGIGPSGGTSYNSPLHF; DNA: TGTGCCTGGGGGGGGATCGGGCCCTCGGGAGGAACATCCTATAATTCACCCCTCCACTTT; size: few; J: TRBJ1-6; D: .; V: TRBV30
CDR3: CASSTRQGCQPQHF; DNA: TGTGCCAGCAGCACCCGACAGGGGTGTCAGCCCCAGCATTTT; size: .; J: TRBJ1-5; D: .; V: TRBV21-1
CDR3: CASSPREGGRTGELFF; DNA: TGTGCCAGCTCACCACGCGAGGGAGGGAGAACCGGGGAGCTGTTTTTT; size: .; J: TRBJ2-2; D: TRBD2; V: TRBV18
CDR3: CASRDGQSNTEAFF; DNA: TGTGCCAGTAGGGATGGACAGTCGAACACTGAAGCTTTCTTT; size: .; J: TRBJ1-1; D: .; V: TRBV19
CDR3: CASSLGQGVNQPQHF; DNA: TGTGCCAGCAGCTTAGGCCAGGGGGTGAATCAGCCCCAGCATTTT; size: .; J: TRBJ1-5; D: TRBD1; V: TRBV7-2
CDR3: CASSEIGQGTYEQYF; DNA: TGTGCCAGCAGTGAAATAGGACAGGGAACCTACGAGCAGTACTTC; size: .; J: TRBJ2-7; D: TRBD1; V: TRBV6-1
CDR3: CASSAQGAGYEQYF; DNA: TGTGCCAGCAGTGCGCAGGGGGCGGGTTACGAGCAGTACTTC; size: .; J: TRBJ2-7; D: TRBD1; V: TRBV6-1
CDR3: CASRRQVSGANVLTF; DNA: TGTGCCAGCAGGAGACAGGTCTCTGGGGCCAACGTCCTGACTTTC; size: .; J: TRBJ2-6; D: .; V: TRBV27
CDR3: CAWSPGSALANTIYF; DNA: TGTGCCTGGAGTCCGGGGAGCGCACTAGCTAACACCATATATTTT; size: .; J: TRBJ1-3; D: .; V: TRBV30
CDR3: CASSSRPGGLETQYF; DNA: TGCGCCAGCAGCTCCCGGCCAGGGGGCTTGGAGACCCAGTACTTC; size: .; J: TRBJ2-5; D: TRBD1; V: TRBV5-1
CDR3: CASSFLTGPNEKLFF; DNA: TGTGCCAGCAGCTTCCTGACAGGCCCTAATGAAAAACTGTTTTTT; size: once; J: TRBJ1-4; D: .; V: TRBV6-5
CDR3: CASSDYRVGDTEAFF; DNA: TGTGCCAGCAGCGATTACAGGGTGGGGGACACTGAAGCTTTCTTT; size: .; J: TRBJ1-1; D: .; V: TRBV7-9
CDR3: CASSTGTGRNQPQHF; DNA: TGTGCCAGCAGCACCGGGACAGGGCGGAATCAGCCCCAGCATTTT; size: .; J: TRBJ1-5; D: TRBD1; V: TRBV9
CDR3: CASSRDETGNEQYF; DNA: TGCGCCAGCAGCCGCGACGAGACAGGGAACGAGCAGTACTTC; size: .; J: TRBJ2-7; D: TRBD1; V: TRBV5-1
CDR3: CASSPTDYNSPLHF; DNA: TGTGCCAGCAGCCCGACAGACTATAATTCACCCCTCCACTTT; size: .; J: TRBJ1-6; D: .; V: TRBV6-5
CDR3: CASSEVGAGGPYEQYF; DNA: TGCGCCAGCAGTGAAGTAGGAGCGGGGGGGCCCTACGAGCAGTACTTC; size: .; J: TRBJ2-7; D: TRBD2; V: TRBV10-2
CDR3: CASSLAADTQYF; DNA: TGTGCCAGCAGTTTGGCCGCAGATACGCAGTATTTT; size: .; J: TRBJ2-3; D: .; V: TRBV28
CDR3: CASSGQGLYEQYF; DNA: TGTGCCAGCAGCGGACAGGGTCTCTACGAGCAGTACTTC; size: .; J: TRBJ2-7; D: TRBD1; V: TRBV7-2
CDR3: CASSPTFDRADTQYF; DNA: TGTGCCAGCAGCCCTACATTCGACAGGGCAGATACGCAGTATTTT; size: few; J: TRBJ2-3; D: TRBD1; V: TRBV14
CDR3: CASSPGSDTQYF; DNA: TGTGCCAGCAGCCCAGGTAGTGATACGCAGTATTTT; size: once; J: TRBJ2-3; D: .; V: TRBV9
CDR3: CASSFTGANVLTF; DNA: TGTGCCAGCAGTTTTACTGGGGCCAACGTCCTGACTTTC; size: few; J: TRBJ2-6; D: .; V: TRBV27
CDR3: CASSLERSNYGYTF; DNA: TGTGCCAGCAGCTTGGAGAGGTCTAACTATGGCTACACCTTC; size: few; J: TRBJ1-2; D: .; V: TRBV5-6
CDR3: CASSPPGPYEQYF; DNA: TGTGCCAGCAGCCCGCCGGGTCCCTACGAGCAGTACTTC; size: .; J: TRBJ2-7; D: .; V: TRBV7-2
CDR3: CASSIEGGNSNQPQHF; DNA: TGTGCCAGTAGTATAGAGGGGGGTAATAGCAATCAGCCCCAGCATTTT; size: few; J: TRBJ1-5; D: .; V: TRBV19
CDR3: CASSGTYITDTQYF; DNA: TGTGCCAGCAGTGGGACATACATCACAGATACGCAGTATTTT; size: .; J: TRBJ2-3; D: .; V: TRBV6-1
CDR3: CARTQSNYGYTF; DNA: TGTGCCCGGACACAGTCTAACTATGGCTACACCTTC; size: .; J: TRBJ1-2; D: .; V: TRBV30